Presented here are 2 T cell receptor beta chains from one specimen sequenced in a study of T cell responses to AZD1222 COVID-19 vaccine (dated by TCRdb to the early 2020s). Explained via the paper, the time point label denotes: about 28 days (+/-7) after the second vaccine dose. The library was made by the immunoSEQ multiplex PCR assay. TCRdb limited this immuneACCESS table to in-frame rearrangements with V and J called. A share of clones is missing; checked studies link under half to unresolved V genes, and the rest is unexplained. Counted in this sample were some 170,000 clones; 80% to 95% of them appeared once. The top ten clonotypes cover around 1.6% of the sample. This material consisted of peripheral blood, taken 28 days after the second AZD1222 dose. Source of these receptors: an adult who received the AZD1222 COVID-19 vaccine.

The chain couples TRBV19 to TRBJ1-1, with a weak D call TRBD1 (6 bases). Trimming took off 3 bases at V and 0 bases at J, with 14 bases between the two ends. This CDR3 has 16 residues. Looked up from germline, CDR1 is LNHDA and CDR2 is SQIVND (reference sequence). The CDR3 loop is CASSIDRLNMNTEAFF. The CDR3 DNA reads as TGTGCCAGTAGTATCGACAGGCTGAATATGAACACTGAAGCTTTCTTT.

The chain employs TRBV7-2 and TRBJ2-3, with D possibly matching TRBD2 (7 bases). V lost 2 bases to trimming and J lost 4 bases, with 19 bases between them. The CDR3 contains 17 residues. CDR1 and CDR2 (germline): SGHTA, FQGNSA. The CDR3 sequence: CASSLHGPGGFADTQYF. The CDR3 DNA reads as TGTGCCAGCAGCTTACACGGGCCGGGGGGCTTTGCAGATACGCAGTATTTT.